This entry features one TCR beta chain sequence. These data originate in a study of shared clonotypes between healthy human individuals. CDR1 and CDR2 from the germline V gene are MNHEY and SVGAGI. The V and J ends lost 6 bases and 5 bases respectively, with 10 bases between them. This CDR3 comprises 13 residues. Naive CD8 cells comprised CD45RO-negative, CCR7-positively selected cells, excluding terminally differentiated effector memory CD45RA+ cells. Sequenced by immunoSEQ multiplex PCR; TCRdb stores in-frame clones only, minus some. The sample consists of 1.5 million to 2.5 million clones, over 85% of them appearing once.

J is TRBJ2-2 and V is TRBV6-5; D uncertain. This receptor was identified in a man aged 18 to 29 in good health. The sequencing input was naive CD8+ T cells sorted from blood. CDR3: CASSFVGTGELFF. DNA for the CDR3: TGTGCCAGCAGCTTTGTGGGAACCGGGGAGCTGTTTTTT.